Reported below is one T cell receptor beta chain. The antigen is undetermined. TCR beta cDNA was generated via 5'RACE template switching incorporating UMIs. With the 5' RACE reads reprocessed, TCRdb shows one record per CDR3 protein and no DNA. The repertoire table contains 500,000 or so distinct CDR3 sequences. This sample is drawn from a study of T cells expressing NK-cell markers. Study-wide points: Clones of NKG2C+ T cells that had expanded were of unclear HCMV specificity. Top CD8+ clonotypes included the dominant CD3+CD56+NKG2C+ clonotypes in 6 or 7 donors. Four of the donors also had these clonotypes leading their CD3+CD56-NKG2C+ fraction.

Germline V CDR1 and CDR2: MNHEY, SVGEGT. The CDR3 totals 15 residues. Sequenced: blood T cells: a sorted CD56 or NKG2C T cell subset, CD4+ or CD8+ T cells, or bulk PBMC T cells (not recorded which). The TCR was taken from a man younger than 30 in good health. The chain has TRBV6-2 or TRBV6-3 and TRBJ1-1; there is no DNA to check the TCRdb D call of TRBD1. CDR3: CASREDSSMNTEAFF.